A selection of T cell receptor beta chains follows, all from one sample in a study of shared clonotypes between healthy human individuals. The data were produced by immunoSEQ multiplex PCR, yet TCRdb's version contains in-frame clones alone and is incomplete. Of some 980,000 clones listed, 76% are singletons. Sequencing used memory CD4+ T cells sorted from blood. The origin of the receptors is a man between 18 and 35 years old in good health. Each CDR3 is given with its conserved first and last residue. Fields, in order: CDR3 protein, V gene, J gene, clone size. Clone size is not always given. Where it is, it says once, few, many or a class for expanded clones.

CDR3aa: CASSVTGAGANVLTF; v_gene: TRBV6-1; j_gene: TRBJ2-6; abundance: .
CDR3aa: CASSYVTSDSYEQYF; v_gene: TRBV18; j_gene: TRBJ2-7; abundance: .
CDR3aa: CASSDYRQPQHF; v_gene: TRBV6-1; j_gene: TRBJ1-5; abundance: .
CDR3aa: CASSGGASDTQYF; v_gene: TRBV2; j_gene: TRBJ2-3; abundance: few
CDR3aa: CASSFRGQPDTQYF; v_gene: TRBV5-8; j_gene: TRBJ2-3; abundance: .
CDR3aa: CASSLAGPYEQYF; v_gene: TRBV5-4; j_gene: TRBJ2-7; abundance: .
CDR3aa: CASSLDLAGRDTQYF; v_gene: TRBV5-1; j_gene: TRBJ2-3; abundance: .
CDR3aa: CASSRGIQANNSPLHF; v_gene: TRBV16; j_gene: TRBJ1-6; abundance: few
CDR3aa: CAISESKGGGGEQYF; v_gene: TRBV10-3; j_gene: TRBJ2-7; abundance: .
CDR3aa: CASSLNRVDTQYF; v_gene: TRBV7-2; j_gene: TRBJ2-3; abundance: .
CDR3aa: CASSVREDNSPLHF; v_gene: TRBV2; j_gene: TRBJ1-6; abundance: .
CDR3aa: CASSFSPRQGQAYEQYF; v_gene: TRBV7-8; j_gene: TRBJ2-7; abundance: many
CDR3aa: CASSERSTDTQYF; v_gene: TRBV10-1; j_gene: TRBJ2-3; abundance: .
CDR3aa: CASRGVQRAETQYF; v_gene: TRBV6-1; j_gene: TRBJ2-5; abundance: many
CDR3aa: CASSSPGTGVGYTF; v_gene: TRBV9; j_gene: TRBJ1-2; abundance: many
CDR3aa: CASSCQGFCNEQFF; v_gene: TRBV21-1; j_gene: TRBJ2-1; abundance: .
CDR3aa: CASSLAPMSGEQYF; v_gene: TRBV27; j_gene: TRBJ2-7; abundance: .
CDR3aa: CASSVEIVDSQRSGELFF; v_gene: TRBV9; j_gene: TRBJ2-2; abundance: .
CDR3aa: CASSQETASYEQYF; v_gene: TRBV14; j_gene: TRBJ2-7; abundance: .
CDR3aa: CAIWQGGYSTIYF; v_gene: TRBV28; j_gene: TRBJ1-3; abundance: .
CDR3aa: CASSEAFWGSYNSPLHF; v_gene: TRBV6-1; j_gene: TRBJ1-6; abundance: .
CDR3aa: CASSQFGGGYTDTQYF; v_gene: TRBV4-1; j_gene: TRBJ2-3; abundance: .
CDR3aa: CASSIGFGNQPQHF; v_gene: TRBV19; j_gene: TRBJ1-5; abundance: .
CDR3aa: CASSFSTRGQPQHF; v_gene: TRBV28; j_gene: TRBJ1-5; abundance: .
CDR3aa: CASSDRGQQETQYF; v_gene: TRBV25-1; j_gene: TRBJ2-5; abundance: .
CDR3aa: CSVEVPPGHYGYTF; v_gene: TRBV29-1; j_gene: TRBJ1-2; abundance: many
CDR3aa: CASSGGTSGIPEQYF; v_gene: TRBV2; j_gene: TRBJ2-7; abundance: .
CDR3aa: CASEGFEQYF; v_gene: TRBV6-1; j_gene: TRBJ2-7; abundance: .
CDR3aa: CASSMDREGTGELFF; v_gene: TRBV19; j_gene: TRBJ2-2; abundance: .
CDR3aa: CASSPYGESSYNEQFF; v_gene: TRBV11-3; j_gene: TRBJ2-1; abundance: .
CDR3aa: CASRPNRVGYTF; v_gene: TRBV28; j_gene: TRBJ1-2; abundance: .
CDR3aa: CASSEGGSKNIQYF; v_gene: TRBV2; j_gene: TRBJ2-4; abundance: .
CDR3aa: CASSALAAFGVGAKNIQYF; v_gene: TRBV5-1; j_gene: TRBJ2-4; abundance: .
CDR3aa: CASSPWTGSGYGYTF; v_gene: TRBV27; j_gene: TRBJ1-2; abundance: .
CDR3aa: CASSSTRLAGLNEQFF; v_gene: TRBV11-2; j_gene: TRBJ2-1; abundance: once
CDR3aa: CASSFRGGNYNEQFF; v_gene: TRBV5-6; j_gene: TRBJ2-1; abundance: .
CDR3aa: CSVRGLLDTQYF; v_gene: TRBV29-1; j_gene: TRBJ2-3; abundance: .
CDR3aa: CASSSQGPNYGYTF; v_gene: TRBV2; j_gene: TRBJ1-2; abundance: .
CDR3aa: CASSEEAGGYGYTF; v_gene: TRBV6-1; j_gene: TRBJ1-2; abundance: many
CDR3aa: CASSLEGTNFNYGYTF; v_gene: TRBV11-2; j_gene: TRBJ1-2; abundance: .
CDR3aa: CASSLALTAAEAFF; v_gene: TRBV7-2; j_gene: TRBJ1-1; abundance: .
CDR3aa: CASSFVGGQPQHF; v_gene: TRBV19; j_gene: TRBJ1-5; abundance: .
CDR3aa: CAVRTGFSYNSPLHF; v_gene: TRBV30; j_gene: TRBJ1-6; abundance: .
CDR3aa: CASSLRNRGYTF; v_gene: TRBV5-6; j_gene: TRBJ1-2; abundance: .
CDR3aa: CASSQLAGHRTDTQYF; v_gene: TRBV19; j_gene: TRBJ2-3; abundance: .
CDR3aa: CASSLLGAKNIQYF; v_gene: TRBV5-5; j_gene: TRBJ2-4; abundance: .
CDR3aa: CASSLAVLDYGYTF; v_gene: TRBV5-6; j_gene: TRBJ1-2; abundance: .
CDR3aa: CASSLVSSGSSYEQYF; v_gene: TRBV7-2; j_gene: TRBJ2-7; abundance: .
CDR3aa: CASGLVIGGADYEQYF; v_gene: TRBV12-5; j_gene: TRBJ2-7; abundance: .
CDR3aa: CASSLDGRIVKETQYF; v_gene: TRBV5-1; j_gene: TRBJ2-5; abundance: few
CDR3aa: CARTGSSYNEQFF; v_gene: TRBV10-1; j_gene: TRBJ2-1; abundance: .
CDR3aa: CASSTLLTGELFF; v_gene: TRBV19; j_gene: TRBJ2-2; abundance: many
CDR3aa: CASSLSASGGQETQYF; v_gene: TRBV5-1; j_gene: TRBJ2-5; abundance: .
CDR3aa: CASSETGTYEQYF; v_gene: TRBV2; j_gene: TRBJ2-7; abundance: .
CDR3aa: CASSHHSSTASYGYTF; v_gene: TRBV4-1; j_gene: TRBJ1-2; abundance: .
CDR3aa: CASSERSGKQFF; v_gene: TRBV9; j_gene: TRBJ2-1; abundance: .